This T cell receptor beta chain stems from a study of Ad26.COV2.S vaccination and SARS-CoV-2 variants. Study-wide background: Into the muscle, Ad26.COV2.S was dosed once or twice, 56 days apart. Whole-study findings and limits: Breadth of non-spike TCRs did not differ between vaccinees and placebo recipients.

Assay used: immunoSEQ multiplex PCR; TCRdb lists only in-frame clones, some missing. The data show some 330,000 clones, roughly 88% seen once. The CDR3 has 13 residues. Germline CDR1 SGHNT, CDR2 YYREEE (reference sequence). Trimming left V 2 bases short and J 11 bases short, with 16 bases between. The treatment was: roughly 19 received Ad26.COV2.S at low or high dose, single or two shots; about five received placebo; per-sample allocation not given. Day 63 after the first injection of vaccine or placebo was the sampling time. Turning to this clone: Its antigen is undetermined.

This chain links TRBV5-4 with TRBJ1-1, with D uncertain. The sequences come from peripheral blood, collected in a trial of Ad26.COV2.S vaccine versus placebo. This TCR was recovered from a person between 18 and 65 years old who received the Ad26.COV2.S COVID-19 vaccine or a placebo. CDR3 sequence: CASSFPDSPEAFF. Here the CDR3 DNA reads TGTGCCAGCAGCTTCCCCGATTCCCCCGAGGCTTTCTTT.